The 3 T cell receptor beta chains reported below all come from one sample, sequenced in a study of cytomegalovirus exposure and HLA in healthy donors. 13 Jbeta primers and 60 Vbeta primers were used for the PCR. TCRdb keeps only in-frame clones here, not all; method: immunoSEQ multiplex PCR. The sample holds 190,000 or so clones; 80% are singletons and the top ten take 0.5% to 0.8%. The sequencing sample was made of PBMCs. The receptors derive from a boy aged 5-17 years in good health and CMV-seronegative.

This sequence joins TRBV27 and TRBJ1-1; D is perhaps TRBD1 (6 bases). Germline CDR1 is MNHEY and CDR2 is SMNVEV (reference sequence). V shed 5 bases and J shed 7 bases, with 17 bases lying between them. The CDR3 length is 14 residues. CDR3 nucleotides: TGTGCCAGCAGTCCGCGGACAGCCTCTCATGAAGCTTTCTTT. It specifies CASSPRTASHEAFF.

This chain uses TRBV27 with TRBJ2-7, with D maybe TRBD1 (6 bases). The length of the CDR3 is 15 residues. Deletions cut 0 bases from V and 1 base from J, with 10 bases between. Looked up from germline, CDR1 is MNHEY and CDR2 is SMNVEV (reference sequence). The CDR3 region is CASSLSADRSYEQYF. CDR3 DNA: TGTGCCAGCAGTTTATCAGCGGACAGATCCTACGAGCAGTACTTC.

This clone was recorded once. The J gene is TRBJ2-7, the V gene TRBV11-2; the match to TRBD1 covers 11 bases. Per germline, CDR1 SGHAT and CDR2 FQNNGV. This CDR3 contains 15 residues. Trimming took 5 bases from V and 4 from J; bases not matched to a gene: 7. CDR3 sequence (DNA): TGTGCCAGCAGCCCCCCGGGACAGGGGGTGTACGAGCAGTACTTC. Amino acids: CASSPPGQGVYEQYF.